The T cell receptor beta chain under discussion was sequenced for a study of blood T cells in healthy people across ages. Germline V CDR1 and CDR2: SEHNR, FQNEAQ (reference sequence). The CDR3 is 14 residues long. Trimming took 5 bases from V and 1 from J, leaving 11 bases between them. Using a J-beta primer mix together with a sample-barcoded 5' primer, a second PCR was run for about 6 to 12 cycles. TCRdb analysed the 5' RACE reads with MiXCR anew, one entry per CDR3 protein. The sample records some 1 million distinct CDR3 sequences, 45% being singletons. Concerning this clonotype itself: As yet, its antigen is unknown.

Study results and limitations: Among long-lived donors, naive CD4+ cells were more numerous and diversity higher than in aged donors.

Sequenced sample: blood. The J gene is TRBJ1-1, the V gene TRBV7-9, with D unclear. The TCR was taken from a woman aged 55-75 years in good health. For the CDR3, the DNA is TGTGCCAGCAGCACCCGTGCGCAGAACACTGAAGCTTTCTTT. This translates into CASSTRAQNTEAFF.